This T cell receptor (beta chain) was observed in a study of CD8 T cells in Susac syndrome. Bulk CD8+ and CD4+ cells came from magnetic negative isolation; CD8+ TEMRA by FACS. About 0.45 to 1 ug RNA was reverse transcribed with random hexamers. Each CDR3 protein gets one entry after TCRdb re-called the immunoSEQ multiplex PCR reads with MiXCR. The sample lists more than 150,000 distinct CDR3 sequences; roughly 95% were seen once. Germline lookup yields CDR1 DFQATT and CDR2 SNEGSKA (reference sequence). The length of the CDR3 is 15 residues. Trimming removed 5 bases from V and 0 bases from J, with 15 bases in between.

J is TRBJ2-3 and V is TRBV20-1; D is possibly TRBD2 (7 bases). The receptor was isolated from a human donor with Susac syndrome. Material: CD4+ T cells from PBMCs. The CDR3: CSARGGETSTDTQYF. The CDR3 DNA sequence: TGCAGTGCTCGAGGGGGGGAGACTAGCACAGATACGCAGTATTTT.